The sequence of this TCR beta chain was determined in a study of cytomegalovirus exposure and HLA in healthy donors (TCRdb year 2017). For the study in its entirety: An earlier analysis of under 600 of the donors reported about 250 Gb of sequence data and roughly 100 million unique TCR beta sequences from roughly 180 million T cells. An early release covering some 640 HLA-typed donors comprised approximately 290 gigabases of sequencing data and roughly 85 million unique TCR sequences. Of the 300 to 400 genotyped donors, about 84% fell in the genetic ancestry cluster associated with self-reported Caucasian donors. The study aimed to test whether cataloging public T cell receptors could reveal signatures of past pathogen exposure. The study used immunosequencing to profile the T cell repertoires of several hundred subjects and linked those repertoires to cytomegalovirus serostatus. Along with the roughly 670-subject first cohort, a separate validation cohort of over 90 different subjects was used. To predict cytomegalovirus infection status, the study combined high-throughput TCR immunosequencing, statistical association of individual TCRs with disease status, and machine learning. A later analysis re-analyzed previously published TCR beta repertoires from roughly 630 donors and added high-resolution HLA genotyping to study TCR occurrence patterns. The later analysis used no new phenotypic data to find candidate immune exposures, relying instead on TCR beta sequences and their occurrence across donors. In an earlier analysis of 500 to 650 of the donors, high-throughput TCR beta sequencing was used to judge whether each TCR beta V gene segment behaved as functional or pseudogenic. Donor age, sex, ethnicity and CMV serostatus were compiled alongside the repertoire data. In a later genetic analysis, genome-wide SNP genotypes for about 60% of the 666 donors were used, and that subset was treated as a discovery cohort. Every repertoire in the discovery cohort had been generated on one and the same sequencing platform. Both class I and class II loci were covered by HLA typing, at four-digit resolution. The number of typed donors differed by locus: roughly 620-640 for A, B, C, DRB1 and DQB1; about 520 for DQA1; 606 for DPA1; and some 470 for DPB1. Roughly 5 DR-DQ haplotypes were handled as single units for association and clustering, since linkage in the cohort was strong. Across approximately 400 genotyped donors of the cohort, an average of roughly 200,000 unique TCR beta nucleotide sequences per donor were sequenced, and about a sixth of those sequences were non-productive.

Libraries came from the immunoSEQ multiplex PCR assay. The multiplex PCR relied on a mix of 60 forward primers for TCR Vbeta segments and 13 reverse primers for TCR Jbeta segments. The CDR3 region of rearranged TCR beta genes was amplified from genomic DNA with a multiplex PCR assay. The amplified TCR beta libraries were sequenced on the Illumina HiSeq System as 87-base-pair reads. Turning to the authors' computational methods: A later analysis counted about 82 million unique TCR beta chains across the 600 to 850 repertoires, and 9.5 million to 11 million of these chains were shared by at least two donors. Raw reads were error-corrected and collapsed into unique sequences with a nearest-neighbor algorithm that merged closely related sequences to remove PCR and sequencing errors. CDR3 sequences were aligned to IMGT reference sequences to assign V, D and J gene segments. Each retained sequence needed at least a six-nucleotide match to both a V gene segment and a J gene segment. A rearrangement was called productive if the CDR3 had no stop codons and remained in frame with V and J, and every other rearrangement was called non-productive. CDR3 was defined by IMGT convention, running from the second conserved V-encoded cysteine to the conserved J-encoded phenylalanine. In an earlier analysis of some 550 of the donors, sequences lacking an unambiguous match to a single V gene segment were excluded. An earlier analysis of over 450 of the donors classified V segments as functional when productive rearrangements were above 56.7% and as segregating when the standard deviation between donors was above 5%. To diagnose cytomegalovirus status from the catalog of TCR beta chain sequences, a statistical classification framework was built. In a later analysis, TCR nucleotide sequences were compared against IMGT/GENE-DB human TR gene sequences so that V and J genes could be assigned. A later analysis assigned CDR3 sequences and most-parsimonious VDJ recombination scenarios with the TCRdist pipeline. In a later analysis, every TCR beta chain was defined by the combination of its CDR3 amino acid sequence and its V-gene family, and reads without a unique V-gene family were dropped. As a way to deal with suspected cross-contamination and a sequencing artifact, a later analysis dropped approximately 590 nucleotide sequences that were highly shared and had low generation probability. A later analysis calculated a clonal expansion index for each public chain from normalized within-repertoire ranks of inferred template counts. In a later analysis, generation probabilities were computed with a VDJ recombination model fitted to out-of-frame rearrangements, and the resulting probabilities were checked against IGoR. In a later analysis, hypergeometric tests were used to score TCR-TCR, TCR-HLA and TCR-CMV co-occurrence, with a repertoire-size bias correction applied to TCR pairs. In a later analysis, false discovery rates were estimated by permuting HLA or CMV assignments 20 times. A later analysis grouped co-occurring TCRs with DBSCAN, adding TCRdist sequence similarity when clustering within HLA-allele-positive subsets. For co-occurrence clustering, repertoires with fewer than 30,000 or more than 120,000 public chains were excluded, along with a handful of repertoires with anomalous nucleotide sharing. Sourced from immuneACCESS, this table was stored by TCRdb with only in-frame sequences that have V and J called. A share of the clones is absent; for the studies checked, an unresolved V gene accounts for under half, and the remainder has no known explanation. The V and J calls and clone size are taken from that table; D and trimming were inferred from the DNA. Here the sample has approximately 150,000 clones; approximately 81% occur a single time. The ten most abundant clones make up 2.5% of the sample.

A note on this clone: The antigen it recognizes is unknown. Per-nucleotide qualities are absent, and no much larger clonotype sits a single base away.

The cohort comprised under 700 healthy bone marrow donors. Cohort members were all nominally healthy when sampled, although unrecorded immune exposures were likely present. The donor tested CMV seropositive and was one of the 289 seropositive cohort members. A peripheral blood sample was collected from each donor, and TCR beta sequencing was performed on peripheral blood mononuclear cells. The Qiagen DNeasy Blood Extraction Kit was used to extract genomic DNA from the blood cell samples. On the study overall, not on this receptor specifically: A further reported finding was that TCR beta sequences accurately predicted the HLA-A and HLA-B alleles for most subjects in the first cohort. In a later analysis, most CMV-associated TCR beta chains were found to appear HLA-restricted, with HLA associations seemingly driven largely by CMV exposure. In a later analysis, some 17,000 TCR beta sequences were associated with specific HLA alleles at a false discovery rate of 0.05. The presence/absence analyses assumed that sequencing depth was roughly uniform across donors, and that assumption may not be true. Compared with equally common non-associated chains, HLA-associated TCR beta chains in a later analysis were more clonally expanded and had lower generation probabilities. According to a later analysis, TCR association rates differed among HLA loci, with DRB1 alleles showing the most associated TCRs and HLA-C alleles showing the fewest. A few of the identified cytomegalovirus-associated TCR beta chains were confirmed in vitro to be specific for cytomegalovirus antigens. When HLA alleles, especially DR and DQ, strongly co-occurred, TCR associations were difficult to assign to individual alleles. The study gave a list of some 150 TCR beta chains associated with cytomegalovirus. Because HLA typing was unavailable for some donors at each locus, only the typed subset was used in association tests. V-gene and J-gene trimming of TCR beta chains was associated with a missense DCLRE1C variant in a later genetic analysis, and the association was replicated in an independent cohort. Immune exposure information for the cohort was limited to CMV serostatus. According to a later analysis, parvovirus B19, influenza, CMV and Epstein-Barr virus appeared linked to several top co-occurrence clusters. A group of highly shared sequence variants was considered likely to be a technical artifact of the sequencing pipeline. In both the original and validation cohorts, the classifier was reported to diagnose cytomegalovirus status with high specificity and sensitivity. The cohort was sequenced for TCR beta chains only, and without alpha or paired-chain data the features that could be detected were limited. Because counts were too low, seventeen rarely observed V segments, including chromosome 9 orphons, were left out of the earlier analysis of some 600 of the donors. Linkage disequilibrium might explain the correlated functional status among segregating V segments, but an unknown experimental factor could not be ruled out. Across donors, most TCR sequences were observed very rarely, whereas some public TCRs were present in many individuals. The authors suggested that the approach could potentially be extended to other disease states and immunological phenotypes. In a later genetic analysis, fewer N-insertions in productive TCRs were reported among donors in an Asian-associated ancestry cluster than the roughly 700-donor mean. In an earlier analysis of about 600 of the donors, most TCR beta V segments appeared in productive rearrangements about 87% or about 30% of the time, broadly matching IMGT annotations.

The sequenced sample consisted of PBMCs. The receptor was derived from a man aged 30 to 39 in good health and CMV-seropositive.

The CDR3 loop reads CASSLGSYSGANEQFF. The nucleotide sequence is given as TGTGCCAGCAGCTTAGGTTCCTACAGCGGAGCCAATGAGCAGTTCTTC. Recombination connected TRBV7-2 to TRBJ2-1; a tentative D match to TRBD2 spans 5 bases. The trim is 1 base for V and 6 bases for J, with a gap of 16 bases between the germline ends. Based on the germline V gene, the CDR1 and CDR2 sequences are SGHTA and FQGNSA. From its cysteine to its phenylalanine, the CDR3 spans 16 amino acids. Only the CDR3 DNA is retained, 48 bases long and in frame from the first base.